The sequence of this TCR beta chain was determined in a study of cytomegalovirus exposure and HLA in healthy donors. Study-wide results and limits: HLA alleles were associated with roughly 17,000 TCR beta sequences in a later analysis at 0.05 false discovery rate.

The PCR had 60 Vbeta and 13 Jbeta primers. Data came from immunoSEQ multiplex PCR; TCRdb stores just in-frame clones and leaves some out. This sample yields around 150,000 clones, of which 80% are seen a single time; about a tenth belongs to the top ten. Comment on this clone: Its antigen is still unknown.

The TCR comes from a man between 18 and 35 years old in good health and CMV-seropositive. The sequencing input was PBMCs.

The CDR3 bases are TGTGCCAGTAGTCGAAACACCGGGACTAGCGGGAACAATGAGCAGTTCTTC. Its protein product is CASSRNTGTSGNNEQFF. The chain uses TRBV19 and TRBJ2-1; 13 nucleotides agree with TRBD2. The germline gives CDR1 LNHDA, CDR2 SQIVND (reference sequence). V was clipped by 5 bases and J by 5 bases; unmatched bases: 9. The CDR3 is made up of 17 amino acids.